This paragraph reports one T cell receptor beta chain. The sample belongs to a study of T-cell memory formation after mild COVID-19. Across the study: Largely donor-specific sequence clusters came from two donors.

V lost 4 bases and J lost 1, with 10 bases in between. From germline, CDR1 is KGHSH and CDR2 LQKENI. The CDR3 contains 14 residues. One entry per CDR3 protein, called by TCRdb with MiXCR from the 5' RACE reads. The data show almost 250,000 distinct CDR3 sequences, over 15% seen once. The clonotype originates from an adult woman who had mild COVID-19 (a few samples of this study predate the infection). Cell type and time point are not known. The sequenced sample was PBMCs or a T cell subset sorted from them (not recorded which). The rearrangement joins TRBV18 to TRBJ1-1, with D tentatively TRBD1 (5 bases). The chain's CDR3 is CASSQGYRNTEAFF. CDR3 bases: TGTGCCAGCTCACAGGGGTACAGGAACACTGAAGCTTTCTTT.